The rows below give T cell receptor beta chains drawn from one sample of a study of T cell changes during pregnancy in multiple sclerosis. Sequencing used immunoSEQ multiplex PCR; TCRdb keeps in-frame clones, though not all of them. The sample records about 71,000 clones, 90% to 95% being singletons. The starting material was CD8+ T cells from peripheral blood mononuclear cells, obtained before pregnancy. The source of these receptors is a female donor with multiple sclerosis, enrolled in a pregnancy study. The CDR3 runs from the conserved cysteine through the conserved F or W. The order of the fields is V gene, J gene, clone size, D gene, CDR3 protein, CDR3 DNA. The D gene is left open where the match is weak. Size values are once, few and many counts, or a class for expanded clones, and some rows have none.

v_call: TRBV6-1
j_call: TRBJ2-1
clone_size: -
d_call: -
cdr3_aa: CASSARGEQFF
cdr3_nt: TGTGCCAGCAGCGCTCGGGGGGAGCAGTTCTTC

v_call: TRBV5-6
j_call: TRBJ1-1
clone_size: -
d_call: -
cdr3_aa: CASSYGSHLDTEAFF
cdr3_nt: TGTGCCAGCAGCTACGGGAGTCATCTCGATACTGAAGCTTTCTTT

v_call: TRBV6-1
j_call: TRBJ2-7
clone_size: -
d_call: TRBD2
cdr3_aa: CASGGVRGEQYF
cdr3_nt: TGTGCCAGCGGGGGGGTTAGGGGCGAGCAGTACTTC

v_call: TRBV6-5
j_call: TRBJ1-3
clone_size: -
d_call: TRBD1
cdr3_aa: CASSAGTEGNTIYF
cdr3_nt: TGTGCCAGCAGTGCCGGGACAGAGGGAAACACCATATATTTT

v_call: TRBV7-9
j_call: TRBJ1-4
clone_size: -
d_call: TRBD1
cdr3_aa: CASSPSTGVTGKLFF
cdr3_nt: TGTGCCAGCAGCCCCTCGACAGGGGTCACAGGAAAACTGTTTTTT

v_call: TRBV13
j_call: TRBJ1-1
clone_size: -
d_call: -
cdr3_aa: CASSNQGHTEAFF
cdr3_nt: TGTGCCAGCAGTAACCAGGGGCACACTGAAGCTTTCTTT

v_call: TRBV6-5
j_call: TRBJ1-2
clone_size: -
d_call: -
cdr3_aa: CASSYGGDYGYTF
cdr3_nt: TGTGCCAGCAGTTATGGGGGGGACTATGGCTACACCTTC

v_call: TRBV2
j_call: TRBJ2-5
clone_size: -
d_call: -
cdr3_aa: CASDPGLQETQYF
cdr3_nt: TGTGCCAGCGATCCGGGACTCCAAGAGACCCAGTACTTC

v_call: TRBV7-3
j_call: TRBJ2-7
clone_size: -
d_call: -
cdr3_aa: CASSLSGRGDEQYF
cdr3_nt: TGTGCCAGCAGCCTTAGTGGCAGGGGAGACGAGCAGTACTTC

v_call: TRBV7-9
j_call: TRBJ2-7
clone_size: -
d_call: -
cdr3_aa: CASSHSEKSYEQYF
cdr3_nt: TGTGCCAGCAGCCATAGCGAAAAATCCTACGAGCAGTACTTC

v_call: TRBV19
j_call: TRBJ2-1
clone_size: -
d_call: -
cdr3_aa: CASSTGVNEQFF
cdr3_nt: TGTGCCAGTAGTACAGGGGTCAATGAGCAGTTCTTC

v_call: TRBV14
j_call: TRBJ2-1
clone_size: once
d_call: TRBD2
cdr3_aa: CASREAVAGGTYNEQFF
cdr3_nt: TGTGCCAGCAGGGAGGCAGTGGCGGGGGGGACCTACAATGAGCAGTTCTTC

v_call: TRBV19
j_call: TRBJ2-7
clone_size: -
d_call: TRBD1
cdr3_aa: CASSSTSGGYEQYF
cdr3_nt: TGTGCCAGTAGCAGCACATCAGGGGGTTACGAGCAGTACTTC

v_call: TRBV5-6
j_call: TRBJ1-3
clone_size: -
d_call: -
cdr3_aa: CASSLAVFGNTIYF
cdr3_nt: TGTGCCAGCAGCCTGGCGGTCTTTGGAAACACCATATATTTT

v_call: TRBV7-6
j_call: TRBJ2-5
clone_size: -
d_call: TRBD2
cdr3_aa: CASTLGASGGQETQYF
cdr3_nt: TGTGCCAGCACCCTAGGGGCTAGCGGGGGACAAGAGACCCAGTACTTC

v_call: TRBV6-5
j_call: TRBJ1-1
clone_size: -
d_call: -
cdr3_aa: CASTSGSGTEAFF
cdr3_nt: TGTGCCAGCACCTCAGGTTCAGGCACTGAAGCTTTCTTT

v_call: TRBV2
j_call: TRBJ1-5
clone_size: -
d_call: TRBD1
cdr3_aa: CASSGDRGGRGRNQPQHF
cdr3_nt: TGTGCCAGCAGTGGGGACAGGGGGGGGAGAGGTCGCAATCAGCCCCAGCATTTT

v_call: TRBV29-1
j_call: TRBJ1-2
clone_size: once
d_call: -
cdr3_aa: CSGGKDYGYTF
cdr3_nt: TGCAGCGGCGGCAAGGACTATGGCTACACCTTC

v_call: TRBV19
j_call: TRBJ2-1
clone_size: -
d_call: -
cdr3_aa: CASSITGYNEQFF
cdr3_nt: TGTGCCAGTAGTATAACTGGCTACAATGAGCAGTTCTTC

v_call: TRBV6-5
j_call: TRBJ1-2
clone_size: -
d_call: -
cdr3_aa: CASSYSGSHYYGYTF
cdr3_nt: TGTGCCAGCAGTTACTCGGGCAGCCATTACTATGGCTACACCTTC

v_call: TRBV11-2
j_call: TRBJ2-7
clone_size: -
d_call: -
cdr3_aa: CASSLGRGPTYEQYF
cdr3_nt: TGTGCCAGCAGCTTAGGGCGGGGCCCAACCTACGAGCAGTACTTC

v_call: TRBV4-1
j_call: TRBJ1-1
clone_size: few
d_call: -
cdr3_aa: CASSQDETWNTEAFF
cdr3_nt: TGCGCCAGCAGCCAAGATGAGACTTGGAACACTGAAGCTTTCTTT

v_call: TRBV7-9
j_call: TRBJ2-3
clone_size: -
d_call: -
cdr3_aa: CASSLAGSTDTQYF
cdr3_nt: TGTGCCAGCAGCTTAGCCGGGAGCACAGATACGCAGTATTTT

v_call: TRBV6-5
j_call: TRBJ2-7
clone_size: -
d_call: -
cdr3_aa: CASRGVHEQYF
cdr3_nt: TGTGCCAGCAGAGGGGTCCACGAGCAGTACTTC

v_call: TRBV2
j_call: TRBJ1-2
clone_size: -
d_call: TRBD1
cdr3_aa: CASSETGRPYGYTF
cdr3_nt: TGTGCCAGCAGTGAGACAGGGCGACCCTATGGCTACACCTTC

v_call: TRBV27
j_call: TRBJ2-2
clone_size: -
d_call: TRBD1
cdr3_aa: CASSLGTGGDTGELFF
cdr3_nt: TGTGCCAGCAGTTTGGGGACAGGGGGAGACACCGGGGAGCTGTTTTTT

v_call: TRBV7-9
j_call: TRBJ2-7
clone_size: -
d_call: -
cdr3_aa: CASSLTVGVMSYEQYF
cdr3_nt: TGTGCCAGCAGCTTAACCGTCGGGGTTATGTCCTACGAGCAGTACTTC

v_call: TRBV4-1
j_call: TRBJ2-7
clone_size: -
d_call: TRBD1
cdr3_aa: CASSQEIAQGVYEQYF
cdr3_nt: TGCGCCAGCAGCCAAGAAATTGCACAGGGGGTCTACGAGCAGTACTTC

v_call: TRBV2
j_call: TRBJ2-1
clone_size: -
d_call: TRBD1
cdr3_aa: CASSEAAGQGNSYNEQFF
cdr3_nt: TGTGCCAGCAGTGAAGCCGCCGGACAGGGGAATTCCTACAATGAGCAGTTCTTC

v_call: TRBV13
j_call: TRBJ2-2
clone_size: -
d_call: TRBD2
cdr3_aa: CASSSGLAGWIGELFF
cdr3_nt: TGTGCCAGCAGCTCGGGACTAGCGGGGTGGATCGGGGAGCTGTTTTTT

v_call: TRBV5-5
j_call: TRBJ1-5
clone_size: -
d_call: -
cdr3_aa: CASSSSGSPLDLNQPQHF
cdr3_nt: TGTGCCAGCAGCTCCTCGGGGTCCCCTTTGGACCTCAATCAGCCCCAGCATTTT

v_call: TRBV27
j_call: TRBJ2-1
clone_size: -
d_call: -
cdr3_aa: CASSYGVPSSYNEQFF
cdr3_nt: TGTGCCAGCAGCTACGGGGTGCCCAGCTCCTACAATGAGCAGTTCTTC

v_call: TRBV4-1
j_call: TRBJ2-3
clone_size: -
d_call: TRBD2
cdr3_aa: CASSHPTSGGSDTQYF
cdr3_nt: TGCGCCAGCAGCCACCCGACTAGCGGGGGGTCAGATACGCAGTATTTT

v_call: TRBV6-6
j_call: TRBJ1-1
clone_size: -
d_call: TRBD1
cdr3_aa: CASSRGAGGNTEAFF
cdr3_nt: TGTGCCAGCAGTAGGGGGGCAGGGGGGAACACTGAAGCTTTCTTT

v_call: TRBV4-2
j_call: TRBJ2-7
clone_size: -
d_call: -
cdr3_aa: CASSPGQGFDEQYF
cdr3_nt: TGTGCCAGCAGCCCAGGGCAGGGGTTCGACGAGCAGTACTTC

v_call: TRBV4-1
j_call: TRBJ1-6
clone_size: few
d_call: TRBD1
cdr3_aa: CASSQDGTGTSPLHF
cdr3_nt: TGCGCCAGCAGCCAAGACGGGACAGGGACCTCACCCCTCCACTTT

v_call: TRBV5-1
j_call: TRBJ1-2
clone_size: -
d_call: -
cdr3_aa: CASSLARDDGYTF
cdr3_nt: TGCGCCAGCAGCTTGGCCAGGGATGATGGCTACACCTTC

v_call: TRBV9
j_call: TRBJ2-7
clone_size: -
d_call: TRBD2
cdr3_aa: CASSLTSGGRNSYEQYF
cdr3_nt: TGTGCCAGCAGCCTTACTAGCGGGGGGCGAAACTCCTACGAGCAGTACTTC

v_call: TRBV15
j_call: TRBJ1-1
clone_size: -
d_call: -
cdr3_aa: CATSRDSGNTEAFF
cdr3_nt: TGTGCCACCAGCAGAGATTCCGGGAACACTGAAGCTTTCTTT

v_call: TRBV9
j_call: TRBJ2-7
clone_size: -
d_call: TRBD1
cdr3_aa: CASSVTPGTESYEQYF
cdr3_nt: TGTGCCAGCAGCGTAACCCCCGGGACAGAATCCTACGAGCAGTACTTC

v_call: TRBV6-4
j_call: TRBJ1-4
clone_size: -
d_call: TRBD1
cdr3_aa: CASSSTGEVSEKLFF
cdr3_nt: TGTGCCAGCAGTTCAACAGGGGAGGTTTCCGAAAAACTGTTTTTT